What follows are 2 T cell receptor beta chains derived from one specimen sequenced in a study of T-cell reconstitution after alpha-beta-depleted transplantation in children. Construction of the TCRbeta library involved unique molecular identifiers. TCRdb used MiXCR to reprocess the PCR reads, holding one entry per CDR3 protein. The sample holds about 980,000 distinct CDR3 sequences, about 31% seen once. The input for sequencing was PBMCs, mostly from graft donor cells, taken 360 days after TCRalphabeta/CD19-depleted stem cell transplant. These receptors all come from a boy younger than two who had a stem cell transplant for SCID, so the T cells may come from the graft donor.

The chain uses TRBV29-1 and TRBJ2-5; D possibly corresponds to TRBD1 (6 bases). V was clipped by 4 bases and J by 3 bases, with 12 bases between them. Germline CDR1 and CDR2: SQVTM and ANQGSEA. CDR3 size: 13 residues. The CDR3 reads CSVARGPKETQYF. CDR3 nucleotide sequence: TGCAGCGTTGCCAGGGGACCCAAAGAGACCCAGTACTTC.

This chain links TRBV15 with TRBJ2-7; possible D gene TRBD1, 5 bases. There are 13 residues in the CDR3. Between the trimmed V and J ends, which lost 2 bases and 2 bases, there was a span of 7 bases. Germline V gene data show CDR1 as LNHNV and CDR2 as YYDKDF (reference sequence). The CDR3 DNA reads as TGTGCCACCAGCAGAAAGGGGACCTACGAGCAGTACTTC. This sequence encodes CATSRKGTYEQYF.